This TCR beta chain was found in a study of OX40 agonist ivuxolimab in advanced cancers. Study-level background: Partial responses were observed in three patients, of whom one had hepatocellular carcinoma and two had cutaneous melanoma. Study-wide findings and caveats: Among the nonresponders, some also had low normalized T-cell clonal expansion. Expanded clones were, on average, more numerous among CD8+ T cells than CD4+.

Baseline, cycle 4 day 1, and cycle 7 day 1 were the blood sampling points. CDR1 is SEHNR, CDR2 FQNEAQ, per germline (reference sequence). There are 16 residues in the CDR3. On this clone itself: Its antigen is unknown. Sequence at one end of the junction differs from germline and may be a read error.

The assay was immunoSEQ multiplex PCR, and TCRdb's table has in-frame clones only and misses some. The repertoire holds fewer than 65,000 clones, with 79% as singletons. This rearrangement joins TRBV7-9 to TRBJ1-6; 8 bases map to TRBD1. The sequence derives from an adult with an advanced solid tumor such as melanoma, head and neck, liver or kidney cancer. The specimen comprised CD4+ or CD8+ T cells sorted from blood, sampled in a trial of the OX40 agonist ivuxolimab. The CDR3: CASSQEWQGAGSPLHF. In nucleotides, the CDR3 is TGCGCCAGCAGCCAAGAATGGCAGGGGGCCGGGTCACCCCTCCACTTT.